The rows below give T cell receptor beta chains drawn from one sample of a study of cytomegalovirus exposure and HLA in healthy donors. Repertoires were generated with immunoSEQ multiplex PCR, while TCRdb's copy carries only in-frame clones and drops some. The sample comprises about 95,000 clones, over 75% of which are singletons, and approximately 5.3% rests with the top ten. The sample comprised PBMCs. The receptor source for this set is a man aged 25 to 45 in good health and CMV-seropositive. CDR3s include the opening cysteine and the closing phenylalanine or tryptophan. The order of the fields is V gene, J gene, D gene, clone size, CDR3 protein, CDR3 DNA. A D gene is named only where the DNA matches it firmly. The size field is filled for only some rows; it gives once, few, many or a size class.

v_gene: TRBV10-3
j_gene: TRBJ1-1
d_gene: .
abundance: .
CDR3aa: CAISESTDIVGTEAFF
CDR3nt: TGTGCCATCAGTGAGTCGACGGACATTGTAGGCACTGAAGCTTTCTTT

v_gene: TRBV2
j_gene: TRBJ2-1
d_gene: TRBD2
abundance: .
CDR3aa: CASSLGRDNEQFF
CDR3nt: TGTGCCAGCAGTCTAGGGAGGGACAATGAGCAGTTCTTC

v_gene: TRBV7-9
j_gene: TRBJ1-2
d_gene: .
abundance: .
CDR3aa: CASSPTQAYGYTF
CDR3nt: TGTGCCAGCAGCCCTACCCAAGCCTATGGCTACACCTTC

v_gene: TRBV7-9
j_gene: TRBJ1-1
d_gene: .
abundance: .
CDR3aa: CASRNSGTEAFF
CDR3nt: TGTGCCAGCAGAAATTCAGGCACTGAAGCTTTCTTT

v_gene: TRBV2
j_gene: TRBJ2-1
d_gene: TRBD2
abundance: few
CDR3aa: CASLSGGYNEQFF
CDR3nt: TGTGCCAGCCTCAGCGGGGGCTACAATGAGCAGTTCTTC

v_gene: TRBV16
j_gene: TRBJ2-3
d_gene: .
abundance: .
CDR3aa: CASSFRGSTDTQYF
CDR3nt: TGTGCCAGCAGCTTTCGGGGAAGCACAGATACGCAGTATTTT

v_gene: TRBV4-2
j_gene: TRBJ2-7
d_gene: .
abundance: .
CDR3aa: CASSQTGVPYEQYF
CDR3nt: TGTGCCAGCAGCCAAACGGGAGTCCCCTACGAGCAGTACTTC

v_gene: TRBV5-6
j_gene: TRBJ1-6
d_gene: .
abundance: .
CDR3aa: CASSLEEGSPLHF
CDR3nt: TGTGCCAGCAGCTTGGAAGAGGGTTCACCCCTCCACTTT

v_gene: TRBV2
j_gene: TRBJ1-1
d_gene: .
abundance: .
CDR3aa: CASSEQGSYTEAFF
CDR3nt: TGTGCCAGCAGTGAACAGGGTTCGTACACTGAAGCTTTCTTT

v_gene: TRBV12-5
j_gene: TRBJ1-3
d_gene: .
abundance: .
CDR3aa: CASGQLPIWGTGNTIYF
CDR3nt: TGTGCTAGTGGGCAACTCCCCATTTGGGGGACAGGAAACACCATATATTTT

v_gene: TRBV27
j_gene: TRBJ1-1
d_gene: .
abundance: .
CDR3aa: CASRPGQTSEAFF
CDR3nt: TGTGCCAGCAGACCGGGACAAACTTCTGAAGCTTTCTTT

v_gene: TRBV7-6
j_gene: TRBJ2-2
d_gene: TRBD1
abundance: .
CDR3aa: CASSFIRDRGLGGELFF
CDR3nt: TGTGCCAGCAGCTTCATCCGAGACAGGGGGCTCGGCGGGGAGCTGTTTTTT

v_gene: TRBV27
j_gene: TRBJ1-2
d_gene: .
abundance: .
CDR3aa: CASSLLGGPGYTF
CDR3nt: TGTGCCAGCAGTTTATTGGGGGGGCCGGGCTACACCTTC

v_gene: TRBV2
j_gene: TRBJ2-5
d_gene: .
abundance: .
CDR3aa: CASSEATTGETQYF
CDR3nt: TGTGCCAGCAGTGAGGCGACGACAGGAGAGACCCAGTACTTC

v_gene: TRBV9
j_gene: TRBJ1-2
d_gene: TRBD1
abundance: .
CDR3aa: CASSPRDSSNYSYTF
CDR3nt: TGTGCCAGCAGCCCTAGGGACAGCTCTAACTATAGCTACACCTTC

v_gene: TRBV5-1
j_gene: TRBJ1-1
d_gene: .
abundance: .
CDR3aa: CASSPWDMRNTEAFF
CDR3nt: TGCGCCAGCAGCCCCTGGGACATGCGGAACACTGAAGCTTTCTTT

v_gene: TRBV11-3
j_gene: TRBJ2-7
d_gene: .
abundance: few
CDR3aa: CASSPGRGATDEQYF
CDR3nt: TGTGCCAGCAGCCCGGGGCGGGGAGCCACCGACGAGCAGTACTTC

v_gene: TRBV5-4
j_gene: TRBJ2-1
d_gene: .
abundance: few
CDR3aa: CASSDRDFPYNEQFF
CDR3nt: TGTGCCAGCAGCGATCGGGACTTCCCCTACAATGAGCAGTTCTTC

v_gene: TRBV7-3
j_gene: TRBJ2-3
d_gene: .
abundance: .
CDR3aa: CASSLVADTQYF
CDR3nt: TGTGCCAGCAGCTTAGTAGCAGATACGCAGTATTTT

v_gene: TRBV6-5
j_gene: TRBJ1-1
d_gene: .
abundance: .
CDR3aa: CASSKNSNTEAFF
CDR3nt: TGTGCCAGCAGTAAAAACTCGAACACTGAAGCTTTCTTT

v_gene: TRBV7-9
j_gene: TRBJ1-2
d_gene: .
abundance: .
CDR3aa: CASSLDGGNYGYTF
CDR3nt: TGTGCCAGCAGCTTAGATGGGGGGAACTATGGCTACACCTTC

v_gene: TRBV27
j_gene: TRBJ2-7
d_gene: TRBD2
abundance: once
CDR3aa: CASSLSISAGGLKYEQYF
CDR3nt: TGTGCCAGCAGTTTATCGATATCGGCGGGAGGGCTTAAGTACGAGCAGTACTTC

v_gene: TRBV2
j_gene: TRBJ2-5
d_gene: .
abundance: .
CDR3aa: CASSETTWTAKETQYF
CDR3nt: TGTGCCAGCAGTGAGACCACCTGGACTGCAAAAGAGACCCAGTACTTC

v_gene: TRBV19
j_gene: TRBJ2-1
d_gene: TRBD2
abundance: .
CDR3aa: CASRDGGSSYNEQFF
CDR3nt: TGTGCCAGCCGAGACGGGGGGAGCTCCTACAATGAGCAGTTCTTC

v_gene: TRBV28
j_gene: TRBJ1-5
d_gene: TRBD1
abundance: .
CDR3aa: CASRVTGNQPQHF
CDR3nt: TGTGCCAGCAGAGTGACAGGGAATCAGCCCCAGCATTTT

v_gene: TRBV4-1
j_gene: TRBJ2-7
d_gene: TRBD2
abundance: once
CDR3aa: CASSHPGTSGSYEQYF
CDR3nt: TGCGCCAGCAGCCACCCCGGGACTAGCGGGAGTTACGAGCAGTACTTC

v_gene: TRBV5-5
j_gene: TRBJ2-7
d_gene: TRBD1
abundance: .
CDR3aa: CASSPRQGRYEQYF
CDR3nt: TGTGCCAGCAGCCCACGACAGGGAAGGTACGAGCAGTACTTC

v_gene: TRBV5-1
j_gene: TRBJ1-1
d_gene: .
abundance: few
CDR3aa: CASSLVGGSTEAFF
CDR3nt: TGCGCCAGCAGCTTGGTGGGGGGGTCCACTGAAGCTTTCTTT

v_gene: TRBV7-2
j_gene: TRBJ1-6
d_gene: .
abundance: .
CDR3aa: CASSYLGAGNSPLHF
CDR3nt: TGTGCCAGCAGCTACCTGGGGGCGGGCAATTCACCCCTCCACTTT

v_gene: TRBV28
j_gene: TRBJ2-3
d_gene: .
abundance: .
CDR3aa: CASSWATDTQYF
CDR3nt: TGTGCCAGCAGTTGGGCCACAGATACGCAGTATTTT

v_gene: TRBV7-9
j_gene: TRBJ1-1
d_gene: .
abundance: once
CDR3aa: CASRKQNTEAFF
CDR3nt: TGTGCCAGCAGGAAACAGAACACTGAAGCTTTCTTT

v_gene: TRBV5-6
j_gene: TRBJ2-5
d_gene: .
abundance: .
CDR3aa: CASSLGRGTETQYF
CDR3nt: TGTGCCAGCAGCTTGGGCAGGGGAACCGAGACCCAGTACTTC

v_gene: TRBV9
j_gene: TRBJ2-7
d_gene: .
abundance: .
CDR3aa: CASSGGGTSEQYF
CDR3nt: TGTGCCAGCAGTGGAGGGGGCACTTCCGAGCAGTACTTC

v_gene: TRBV5-1
j_gene: TRBJ2-1
d_gene: .
abundance: .
CDR3aa: CASSLAVRAPKYNEQFF
CDR3nt: TGCGCCAGCAGCTTAGCAGTCAGGGCTCCCAAATACAATGAGCAGTTCTTC

v_gene: TRBV7-6
j_gene: TRBJ2-1
d_gene: .
abundance: .
CDR3aa: CASSVLSYNEQFF
CDR3nt: TGTGCCAGCTCTGTCCTCTCCTACAATGAGCAGTTCTTC

v_gene: TRBV7-9
j_gene: TRBJ2-2
d_gene: TRBD2
abundance: once
CDR3aa: CSSSPRPSGVTGELFF
CDR3nt: TGTTCCAGCAGCCCCCGGCCTAGCGGGGTGACCGGGGAGCTGTTTTTT

v_gene: TRBV19
j_gene: TRBJ1-5
d_gene: TRBD1
abundance: .
CDR3aa: CASSSHRGGQPQHF
CDR3nt: TGTGCCAGTAGTTCCCACAGGGGTGGTCAGCCCCAGCATTTT

v_gene: TRBV28
j_gene: TRBJ2-2
d_gene: TRBD2
abundance: .
CDR3aa: CASSYWGGLAFPGELFF
CDR3nt: TGTGCCAGCAGCTATTGGGGGGGACTAGCGTTTCCCGGGGAGCTGTTTTTT

v_gene: TRBV5-1
j_gene: TRBJ2-2
d_gene: TRBD1
abundance: .
CDR3aa: CASSLWTGGETGELFF
CDR3nt: TGCGCCAGCAGCTTGTGGACAGGGGGTGAGACCGGGGAGCTGTTTTTT

v_gene: TRBV7-9
j_gene: TRBJ1-4
d_gene: .
abundance: few
CDR3aa: CASSLRQGGEKLFF
CDR3nt: TGTGCCAGCAGCTTACGGCAGGGAGGTGAAAAACTGTTTTTT

v_gene: TRBV6-1
j_gene: TRBJ2-2
d_gene: .
abundance: few
CDR3aa: CAIRFGKTVTGELFF
CDR3nt: TGTGCCATCCGGTTCGGGAAAACCGTAACCGGGGAGCTGTTTTTT

v_gene: TRBV6-5
j_gene: TRBJ1-5
d_gene: TRBD1
abundance: .
CDR3aa: CASRGQGTPFQPQHF
CDR3nt: TGTGCCAGCAGAGGACAGGGGACGCCGTTTCAGCCCCAGCATTTT

v_gene: TRBV4-2
j_gene: TRBJ2-7
d_gene: .
abundance: once
CDR3aa: CASSRGFEQYF
CDR3nt: TGTGCCAGCAGTCGCGGGTTCGAGCAGTACTTC

v_gene: TRBV27
j_gene: TRBJ1-4
d_gene: .
abundance: .
CDR3aa: CASRQQGFDEKLFF
CDR3nt: TGTGCCAGCAGGCAACAGGGCTTTGATGAAAAACTGTTTTTT

v_gene: TRBV10-3
j_gene: TRBJ2-2
d_gene: .
abundance: .
CDR3aa: CAISGERRGTGELFF
CDR3nt: TGTGCCATCAGTGGGGAACGGCGGGGTACCGGGGAGCTGTTTTTT

v_gene: TRBV18
j_gene: TRBJ1-2
d_gene: .
abundance: .
CDR3aa: CASSPTRLNYGYTF
CDR3nt: TGTGCCAGCTCACCAACAAGACTTAACTATGGCTACACCTTC

v_gene: TRBV4-2
j_gene: TRBJ2-7
d_gene: .
abundance: .
CDR3aa: CASSQEWRGPSYEQYF
CDR3nt: TGTGCCAGCAGCCAAGAGTGGAGGGGACCCTCCTACGAGCAGTACTTC

v_gene: TRBV28
j_gene: TRBJ2-3
d_gene: TRBD2
abundance: .
CDR3aa: CASAPGAGVADTQYF
CDR3nt: TGTGCCAGCGCCCCTGGGGCGGGAGTGGCAGATACGCAGTATTTT

v_gene: TRBV5-1
j_gene: TRBJ2-5
d_gene: .
abundance: few
CDR3aa: CASSLTTGSETQYF
CDR3nt: TGCGCCAGCAGCTTGACCACAGGGTCTGAGACCCAGTACTTC

v_gene: TRBV6-5
j_gene: TRBJ1-2
d_gene: TRBD1
abundance: .
CDR3aa: CASSYRRQGGYGYTF
CDR3nt: TGTGCCAGCAGTTACCGCCGACAGGGAGGCTATGGCTACACCTTC